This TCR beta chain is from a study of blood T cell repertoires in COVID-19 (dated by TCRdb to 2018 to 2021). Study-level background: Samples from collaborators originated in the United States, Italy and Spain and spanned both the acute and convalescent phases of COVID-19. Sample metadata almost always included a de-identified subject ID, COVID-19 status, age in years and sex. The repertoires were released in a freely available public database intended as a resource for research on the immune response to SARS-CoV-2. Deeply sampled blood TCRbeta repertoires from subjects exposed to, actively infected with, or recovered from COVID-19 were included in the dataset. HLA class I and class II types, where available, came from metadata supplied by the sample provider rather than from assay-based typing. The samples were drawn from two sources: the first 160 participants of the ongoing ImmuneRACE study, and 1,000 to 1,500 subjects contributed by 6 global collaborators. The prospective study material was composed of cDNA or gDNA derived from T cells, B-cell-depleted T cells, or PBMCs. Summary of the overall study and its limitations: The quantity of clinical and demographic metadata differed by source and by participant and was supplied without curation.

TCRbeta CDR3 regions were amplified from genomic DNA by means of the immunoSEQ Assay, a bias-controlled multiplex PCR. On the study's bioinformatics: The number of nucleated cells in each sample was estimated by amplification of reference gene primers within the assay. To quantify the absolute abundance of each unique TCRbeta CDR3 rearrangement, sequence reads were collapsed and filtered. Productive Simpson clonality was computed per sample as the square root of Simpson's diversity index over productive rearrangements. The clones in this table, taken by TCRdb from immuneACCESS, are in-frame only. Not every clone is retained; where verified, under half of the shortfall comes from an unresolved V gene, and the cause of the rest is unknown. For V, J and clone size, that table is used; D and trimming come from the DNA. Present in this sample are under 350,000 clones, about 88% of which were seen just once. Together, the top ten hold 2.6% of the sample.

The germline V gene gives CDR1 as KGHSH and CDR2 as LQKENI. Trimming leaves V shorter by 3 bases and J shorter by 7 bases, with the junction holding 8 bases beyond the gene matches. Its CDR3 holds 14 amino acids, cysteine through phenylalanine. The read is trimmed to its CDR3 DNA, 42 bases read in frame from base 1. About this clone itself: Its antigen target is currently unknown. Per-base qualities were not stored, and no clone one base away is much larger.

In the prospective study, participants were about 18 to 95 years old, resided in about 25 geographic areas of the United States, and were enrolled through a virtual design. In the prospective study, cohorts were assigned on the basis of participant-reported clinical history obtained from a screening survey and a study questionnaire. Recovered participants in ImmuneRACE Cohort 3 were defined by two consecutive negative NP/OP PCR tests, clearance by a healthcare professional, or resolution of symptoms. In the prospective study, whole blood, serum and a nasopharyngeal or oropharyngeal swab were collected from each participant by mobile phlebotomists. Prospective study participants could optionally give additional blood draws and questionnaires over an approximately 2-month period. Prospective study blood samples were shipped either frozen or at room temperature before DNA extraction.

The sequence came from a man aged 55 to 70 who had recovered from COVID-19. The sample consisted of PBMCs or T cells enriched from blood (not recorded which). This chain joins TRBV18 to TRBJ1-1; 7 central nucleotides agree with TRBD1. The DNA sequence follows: TGTGCCAGCTCACCGGGGACAGTTAGACTTGAAGCTTTCTTT. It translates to CASSPGTVRLEAFF.